Each of the 20 T cell receptor beta chains below was sequenced from the same sample in a study of blood T cell repertoires in COVID-19. Sequencing used immunoSEQ multiplex PCR; TCRdb keeps in-frame clones, though not all of them. The sample lists about 80,000 clones, about four fifths seen once, with 8.5% to 10% in the top ten. The specimen was peripheral blood. The receptors were sampled from a human donor in a cohort sampled during active COVID-19.

The chain joins TRBV19 to TRBJ1-2; no reliable D call. V lost 5 bases, J lost 2 bases, and 9 bases lay in between. Germline-derived CDR1 and CDR2 are LNHDA and SQIVND (reference sequence). CDR3 size: 13 residues. CDR3 region: CASSPPFNYGYTF. For the CDR3, the DNA is TGTGCCAGTAGTCCCCCCTTCAACTATGGCTACACCTTC.

The chain combines TRBV20-1 with TRBJ1-2; 7 nucleotides match TRBD1. Germline V CDR1 and CDR2: DFQATT, SNEGSKA (reference sequence). The CDR3 is 13 residues long. The V gene end was trimmed by 3 bases and the J gene end by 3 bases; junction bases not matched to a gene: 4. CDR3 nucleotide sequence: TGCAGTGCTAGTGATGGGACAGACTATGGCTACACCTTC. It is translated as CSASDGTDYGYTF.

This clone was counted once. The chain joins TRBV7-3 to TRBJ2-2; 10 bases map to TRBD2. The CDR3 loop spans 15 amino acids. Germline V gene data show CDR1 as SGHTA and CDR2 as FQGTGA. Losses at the gene ends were 4 bases for V and 4 bases for J; bases not matched to a gene: 3. In DNA form, the CDR3 reads TGTGCCAGCAGCTCGAGGACTAGCGGCACCGGGGAGCTGTTTTTT. This codes for CASSSRTSGTGELFF.

The chain's CDR3 is CASTDSGASGANVLTF. The DNA for the CDR3 is TGTGCCAGTACCGACAGTGGGGCCTCTGGGGCCAACGTCCTGACTTTC. The V gene is TRBV19, the J gene TRBJ2-6, with D perhaps matching TRBD1 (5 bases). V was pared by 7 bases and J by 0 bases, with 13 bases between. CDR1 and CDR2 (germline): LNHDA, SQIVND (reference sequence). The CDR3 is made up of 16 amino acids. The whole variable domain, filled in from reference TRBV19 and TRBJ2-6, reads DGGITQSPKYLFRKEGQNVTLSCEQNLNHDAMYWYRQDPGQGLRLIYYSQIVNDFQKGDIAEGYSVSREKKESFPLTVTSAQKNPTAFYLCASTDSGASGANVLTFGAGSRLTVL.

V usage is TRBV6-5 and J usage is TRBJ1-2; a possible D gene is TRBD1 (5 bases). The V and J ends lost 0 bases and 7 bases respectively, with 15 bases between them. This CDR3 has 15 amino acids. Germline assignment: CDR1 MNHEY and CDR2 SVGAGI. The CDR3 DNA reads as TGTGCCAGCAGTTACTCCCAGCAGGGAGGGAGTGGCTACACCTTC. Protein sequence: CASSYSQQGGSGYTF.

The chain uses TRBV4-2 and TRBJ2-7; D may be TRBD1 (5 bases). This CDR3 has 15 residues. Per the germline V gene, CDR1 is LGHNA and CDR2 is YNFKEQ. The ends were cut back, 3 bases at V and 6 bases at J, with 18 bases in the middle. The CDR3 sequence is CASSQDHTLTGEQYF. The CDR3 coding sequence is TGTGCCAGCAGCCAGGATCACACTCTAACAGGCGAGCAGTACTTC.

As to this clone: Other DNA sequences within the sample encode an identical CDR3. The V gene is TRBV6-5, the J gene TRBJ1-2, with D unclear. Trimming removed 4 bases from V and 1 base from J, with 7 bases in between. The CDR3 covers 13 residues. Germline V gene data show CDR1 as MNHEY and CDR2 as SVGAGI. Written as DNA, the CDR3 is TGTGCCAGCAGTTTAACAGATAACTATGGCTACACCTTC. This codes for CASSLTDNYGYTF.

The rearrangement links TRBV2 to TRBJ2-7; no firm D call. Germline CDR1 reads SNHLY; CDR2 reads FYNNEI. The CDR3 has 14 amino acids. Trimming left V 4 bases short and J 7 bases short, with 17 bases between. CDR3 sequence reads: CASSGRLLTREQYF. The DNA of the CDR3 is TGTGCCAGCAGTGGAAGACTCCTCACTCGGGAGCAGTACTTC.

The chain has TRBV23-1 and TRBJ2-7; TRBD2 aligns across 8 bases. TRBV23-1 is marked as an open reading frame, function uncertain. V shed 2 bases and J 5 bases; nucleotides not matched to a gene: 17. This CDR3 region has 18 residues. The CDR3 region is CASSQQGTSSPEPDEQYF. In nucleotides, the CDR3 is TGCGCCAGCAGTCAACAGGGGACTAGTAGCCCCGAGCCTGACGAGCAGTACTTC.

For this clone: The sample holds other DNA sequences that translate to the same CDR3. The chain links TRBV19 to TRBJ1-5; possibly TRBD1 for D (6 bases). The CDR3 sequence is 13 residues long. V gave up 4 bases and J gave up 7 bases, with 11 bases separating them. Germline assignment: CDR1 LNHDA and CDR2 SQIVND (reference sequence). The CDR3 sequence: CASSTPGDQPQHF. As DNA, the CDR3 is TGTGCCAGTAGTACCCCAGGGGACCAGCCCCAGCATTTT.

This clone was found once. This rearrangement joins TRBV6-5 to TRBJ1-1; D not resolved. CDR3 length: 14 amino acids. V lost 4 bases and J 0 bases, leaving 9 bases between the germline ends. CDR1 MNHEY and CDR2 SVGAGI come from the germline V gene. The CDR3 reads CASSWRQLNTEAFF. The CDR3 bases are TGTGCCAGCAGTTGGAGGCAGCTGAACACTGAAGCTTTCTTT.

In the case of this clone: One end of the junction is discordant with germline, which a read error may explain. The rearrangement uses TRBV2 and TRBJ2-6, with TRBD1 matching over 10 bases. The germline CDR1 and CDR2 sequences are SNHLY and FYNNEI. The CDR3 runs to 18 residues. The CDR3 sequence is CASSKAGQGYSGANVLTF. The CDR3 DNA reads TGTGCCAGCAGTAAAGCGGGACAGGGGTACTCTGGGGCCAACGTCCTGACTTTC.

This clone was seen a handful of times. The rearrangement links TRBV3-1 (or the pseudogene TRBV3-2) to TRBJ2-7; 7 positions match TRBD1. This CDR3 has 15 residues. With 2 bases clipped from V and 3 bases from J, the junction kept 7 bases outside the gene matches. Germline-derived CDR1 and CDR2 are LGHDT and YNNKEL (reference sequence). In nucleotides, the CDR3 is TGTGCCAGCAGCCAATTTCCAGGGGGACACTACGAGCAGTACTTC. Its protein product is CASSQFPGGHYEQYF.

The chain uses TRBV5-4 and TRBJ1-1; D gene unclear. V shed 1 base and J shed 1 base, with 5 bases lying between them. Germline V CDR1 and CDR2: SGHNT, YYREEE (reference sequence). CDR3 size: 13 residues. The CDR3 sequence is CASSLKQNTEAFF. DNA of the CDR3: TGTGCCAGCAGCTTGAAACAGAACACTGAAGCTTTCTTT.

This clone was seen a few times. The chain carries TRBV24-1 and TRBJ2-2; D remains unclear. CDR3 length: 14 amino acids. Germline V gives CDR1 KGHDR, CDR2 SFDVKD. Trimming took off 5 bases at V and 7 bases at J, with 13 bases between the two ends. CDR3 coding DNA: TGTGCCACCAGTGGAGGTGGCCGAGGCGGGGAGCTGTTTTTT. It codes for CATSGGGRGGELFF.

The chain uses TRBV5-4 and TRBJ2-3; a weak D match, TRBD2 (5 bases). The V gene's germline CDR1 is SGHNT and CDR2 YYREEE (reference sequence). Trimming left V 0 bases short and J 1 base short, with 12 bases between. This CDR3 region has 16 residues. CDR3 nucleotide sequence: TGTGCCAGCAGCTTGGGACTAACCCCGGGCACAGATACGCAGTATTTT. Its translation: CASSLGLTPGTDTQYF. Full variable domain (remainder filled in from reference TRBV5-4 and TRBJ2-3): ETGVTQSPTHLIKTRGQQVTLRCSSQSGHNTVSWYQQALGQGPQFIFQYYREEENGRGNFPPRFSGLQFPNYSSELNVNALELDDSALYLCASSLGLTPGTDTQYFGPGTRLTVL.

This clone was observed a handful of times. CDR3 nucleotides: TGTGCCAGCAGGCCATCCGGGACAGGGGGCTATGGCTACACCTTC. It specifies CASRPSGTGGYGYTF. This chain connects TRBV27 to TRBJ1-2; 11 nucleotides line up with TRBD1. The CDR3 loop spans 15 amino acids. Germline CDR1 is MNHEY and CDR2 is SMNVEV (reference sequence). The ends lost 6 bases at V and 4 bases at J; junction bases unmatched: 7.

Written as DNA, the CDR3 is TGTGCCAGCAGCTCGGGACAGGGGAGCACAGATACGCAGTATTTT. It encodes CASSSGQGSTDTQYF. This chain uses TRBV5-5 with TRBJ2-3, with 10 positions matching TRBD1. Germline V gene lookup returns CDR1 SGHKS and CDR2 YYEKEE (reference sequence). The CDR3 is 15 residues long. The junction had 1 base not matched to a gene; V was cut back by 3 bases and J by 0 bases.

V and J are TRBV21-1 and TRBJ2-2; TRBD2 was called by the table and not checked on the DNA. TRBV21-1 is noted as a pseudogene. The CDR3 has 18 residues. CDR3 nucleotide sequence: TGTGCCAGCAGCAATTTAGGTTTAGCGGAGGAGAACACCGGGGAGCTGTTTTTT. It encodes CASSNLGLAEENTGELFF.

The chain recombines TRBV2 with TRBJ1-6; D call uncertain. Looked up from germline, CDR1 is SNHLY and CDR2 is FYNNEI. Trimming cost V 2 bases and J 3 bases, with 8 bases left between them. The CDR3 has 15 amino acids. The CDR3 loop is CASSEQELYNSPLHF. In nucleotides, the CDR3 is TGTGCCAGCAGTGAACAGGAACTCTATAATTCACCCCTCCACTTT.